One and the same sample provided the 23 T cell receptor beta chains below, sequenced in a study of T cell responses to AZD1222 COVID-19 vaccine. Clones were sequenced by immunoSEQ multiplex PCR, and TCRdb holds only the in-frame ones, with some missing. The table lists roughly 150,000 clones, about 89% of them singletons. The sequencing used peripheral blood, collected 28 days after the second AZD1222 dose. These receptors originate from an adult who received the AZD1222 COVID-19 vaccine.

The gene calls are TRBV7-9 and TRBJ1-4, with a weak D call TRBD1 (6 bases). The CDR3 has 16 residues. Trimming took off 0 bases at V and 8 bases at J, with 16 bases between the two ends. CDR1 and CDR2 (germline): SEHNR, FQNEAQ (reference sequence). This chain's CDR3 is CASSLAVGGSEEKLFF. Written as DNA, the CDR3 is TGTGCCAGCAGCTTAGCGGTAGGGGGGTCAGAAGAAAAACTGTTTTTT. Supplemented by reference TRBV7-9 and TRBJ1-4, the full variable domain reads DTGVSQNPRHKITKRGQNVTFRCDPISEHNRLYWYRQTLGQGPEFLTYFQNEAQLEKSRLLSDRFSAERPKGSFSTLEIQRTEQGDSAMYLCASSLAVGGSEEKLFFGSGTQLSVL.

The genes are TRBV12-3 or TRBV12-4 and TRBJ2-5, with 11 bases matching TRBD2. V gave up 6 bases and J gave up 4 bases; unmatched junction bases: 1. The CDR3 covers 13 residues. The CDR3 loop is CASRLAGGETQYF. In DNA, the CDR3 is TGTGCCAGCAGGCTAGCGGGAGGAGAGACCCAGTACTTC.

This clone was seen a few times. The chain employs TRBV4-2 and TRBJ1-1; D ambiguous. Germline values: CDR1 LGHNA, CDR2 YNFKEQ. The CDR3 extends over 15 amino acids. V was clipped by 0 bases and J by 0 bases, with 8 bases between them. The CDR3 loop is CASSQEARLNTEAFF. CDR3 nucleotide sequence: TGTGCCAGCAGCCAAGAGGCCAGGTTGAACACTGAAGCTTTCTTT.

The chain joins TRBV28 to TRBJ2-7; TRBD1 matches at 9 bases. Germline CDR1 reads MDHEN; CDR2 reads SYDVKM. The ends lost 5 bases at V and 7 bases at J; junction bases unmatched: 6. This CDR3 contains 13 residues. In nucleotides, the CDR3 is TGTGCCAGCAGTCGGGACAGGGCGGGGGAGCAGTACTTC. Its translation: CASSRDRAGEQYF.

This clone has a single count. This chain connects TRBV7-8 to TRBJ1-6; 9 positions agree with TRBD1. The CDR3 loop spans 15 amino acids. Germline V gives CDR1 SGHVS, CDR2 FQNEAQ. The junction had 5 bases not matched to a gene; V was cut back by 1 base and J by 10 bases. This chain's CDR3 is CASSLGGQGGSPLHF. As DNA, the CDR3 is TGTGCCAGCAGCTTAGGGGGACAGGGAGGCTCACCCCTCCACTTT. Full variable domain (outside the CDR3, taken from reference TRBV7-8 and TRBJ1-6): GAGVSQSPRYKVAKRGQDVALRCDPISGHVSLFWYQQALGQGPEFLTYFQNEAQLDKSGLPSDRFFAERPEGSVSTLKIQRTQQEDSAVYLCASSLGGQGGSPLHFGNGTRLTVT.

The chain carries TRBV3-1 (or the pseudogene TRBV3-2) and TRBJ2-3; TRBD2 is a possible D gene (5 bases). The length of the CDR3 is 17 residues. CDR1 is LGHDT, CDR2 YNNKEL, per germline (reference sequence). The V and J ends lost 4 bases and 3 bases respectively, with 20 bases between them. CDR3 sequence reads: CASSPTVGLAGTDTQYF. CDR3 coding DNA: TGTGCCAGCAGCCCCACCGTAGGGCTAGCCGGAACAGATACGCAGTATTTT.

J is TRBJ1-1 and V is TRBV5-1; no definite D call. V dropped 0 bases and J dropped 0 bases, with 6 bases sitting between them. The CDR3 length is 14 residues. CDR1 and CDR2 (germline): SGHRS, YFSETQ. This chain's CDR3 is CASSLANLNTEAFF. In nucleotides, the CDR3 is TGCGCCAGCAGCTTGGCCAATTTGAACACTGAAGCTTTCTTT.

This chain joins TRBV7-9 and TRBJ1-1; D gene unclear. The length of the CDR3 is 13 residues. V was trimmed by 2 bases and J by 2 bases, leaving 6 bases between them. CDR1 is SEHNR, CDR2 FQNEAQ, per germline (reference sequence). In DNA form, the CDR3 reads TGTGCCAGCAGCTTAAACGTAAACACTGAAGCTTTCTTT. Protein sequence: CASSLNVNTEAFF. The complete variable domain, with remaining parts taken from reference TRBV7-9 and TRBJ1-1, reads DTGVSQNPRHKITKRGQNVTFRCDPISEHNRLYWYRQTLGQGPEFLTYFQNEAQLEKSRLLSDRFSAERPKGSFSTLEIQRTEQGDSAMYLCASSLNVNTEAFFGQGTRLTVV.

The CDR3 loop is CASSRSAGTAGNTIYF. CDR3 DNA sequence: TGTGCCAGCAGCCGAAGTGCGGGTACTGCTGGAAACACCATATATTTT. The chain uses TRBV4-2 and TRBJ1-3, with no clear D. Between the trimmed V and J ends, which lost 4 bases and 2 bases, there was a span of 15 bases. There are 16 residues in the CDR3. Germline V lookup: CDR1 LGHNA, CDR2 YNFKEQ.

J is TRBJ2-7 and V is TRBV7-2; D gene unclear. There are 14 residues in the CDR3. The V gene's germline CDR1 is SGHTA and CDR2 FQGNSA. With 3 bases removed from V and 2 bases from J, the gap between germline ends came to 11 bases. The CDR3 nucleotides read TGTGCCAGCAGCTTGTGGCAGGCCACCTACGAGCAGTACTTC. This gives the protein CASSLWQATYEQYF.

V gene TRBV19 combines with J gene TRBJ1-1; a possible D gene is TRBD1 (5 bases). V was shortened by 4 bases and J by 4 bases, with 25 bases between the two germline ends. Germline loops: CDR1 LNHDA, CDR2 SQIVND (reference sequence). The CDR3 spans 18 residues. The CDR3 sequence: CASSTLFGDAKGGTEAFF. CDR3 in DNA: TGTGCCAGTAGTACCCTTTTTGGGGACGCCAAAGGTGGCACTGAAGCTTTCTTT.

This clone was seen just once. The V call is TRBV7-9, the J call TRBJ2-7; D could derive from TRBD1 or TRBD2 (5 bases each). The V and J ends lost 2 bases and 5 bases respectively, with 22 bases between them. Germline assignment: CDR1 SEHNR and CDR2 FQNEAQ (reference sequence). CDR3 length: 17 amino acids. The CDR3 spells CASSLREGLGRAHEQYF. The CDR3 DNA reads TGTGCCAGCAGCTTAAGAGAGGGGTTAGGCAGGGCCCACGAGCAGTACTTC.

This clone was recorded only once. This rearrangement joins TRBV7-2 to TRBJ2-1, with a tentative D call TRBD2 (5 bases). V was shortened by 5 bases and J by 8 bases, with 13 bases between the two germline ends. This CDR3 comprises 13 residues. Germline-derived CDR1 and CDR2 are SGHTA and FQGNSA. CDR3 coding DNA: TGTGCCAGCAGCCCCGACGGGATTTATGAGCAGTTCTTC. As protein: CASSPDGIYEQFF.

J is TRBJ1-5 and V is TRBV7-2, with D maybe TRBD1 (5 bases). V was pared by 3 bases and J by 4 bases, with 10 bases between. Germline V gives CDR1 SGHTA, CDR2 FQGNSA. The CDR3 is 14 residues long. The CDR3 DNA follows: TGTGCCAGCAGCTTGGGTTGGGGGAATCAGCCCCAGCATTTT. This sequence encodes CASSLGWGNQPQHF.

The rearrangement joins TRBV7-3 to TRBJ1-5, with TRBD1 as a possible D gene (5 bases). Looked up from germline, CDR1 is SGHTA and CDR2 is FQGTGA. The CDR3 is made up of 18 amino acids. Trimming removed 2 bases from V and 7 bases from J, with 24 bases in between. Written as DNA, the CDR3 is TGTGCCAGCAGCTTAGGAGTGGGGGACCTTAATAAGAACCAGCCCCAGCATTTT. As protein: CASSLGVGDLNKNQPQHF.

This clone was detected only once. The chain recombines TRBV10-3 with TRBJ2-1, with D perhaps matching TRBD2 (5 bases). Germline V gives CDR1 ENHRY, CDR2 SYGVKD. V lost 6 bases and J 5 bases, leaving 11 bases between the germline ends. This CDR3 is 13 amino acids long. The CDR3 DNA is TGTGCCATCAGGACGGACTTTCACAATGAGCAGTTCTTC. Amino acids: CAIRTDFHNEQFF.

The genes are TRBV14 and TRBJ2-1, with D perhaps matching TRBD1 (5 bases). This CDR3 has 15 residues. In germline, CDR1 is SGHDN, CDR2 FVKESK. V was trimmed by 0 bases and J by 5 bases, leaving 11 bases between them. The CDR3 nucleotides are TGTGCCAGCAGCCAAGATTTTTCAGGGCACAATGAGCAGTTCTTC. Its protein product is CASSQDFSGHNEQFF.

This clone was observed many times. This sequence joins TRBV6-5 and TRBJ2-7; tentatively, D is TRBD2 (6 bases). The CDR3 contains 12 residues. Germline lookup yields CDR1 MNHEY and CDR2 SVGAGI. Trimming took off 8 bases at V and 1 base at J, with 9 bases between the two ends. The CDR3 region is CASSAGSYEQYF. The DNA of the CDR3 is TGTGCCAGCTCTGCGGGATCCTACGAGCAGTACTTC.

V gene TRBV4-1 combines with J gene TRBJ2-1; a weak D match, TRBD2 (5 bases). The CDR3 consists of 13 residues. Germline V lookup: CDR1 MGHRA, CDR2 YSYEKL. V gave up 4 bases and J gave up 6 bases, with 10 bases separating them. CDR3 bases: TGCGCCAGCAGCCCCGGGCGGGCCAATGAGCAGTTCTTC. This sequence encodes CASSPGRANEQFF.

This clone came up once. The chain uses TRBV3-1 (or the pseudogene TRBV3-2) and TRBJ1-6, with unresolved D. CDR3 length equals 12 residues. The V and J ends lost 6 bases and 10 bases respectively, with 10 bases between them. CDR1 and CDR2 from the germline V gene are LGHDT and YNNKEL (reference sequence). The CDR3 DNA reads as TGTGCCAGCAGAGACGTGGGCTCACCCCTCCACTTT. This encodes CASRDVGSPLHF.

The V call is TRBV4-2, the J call TRBJ1-6; D gene unclear. V lost 2 bases, J lost 7 bases, and 9 bases lay in between. The CDR3 loop spans 14 amino acids. Germline V gives CDR1 LGHNA, CDR2 YNFKEQ. In nucleotides, the CDR3 is TGTGCCAGCAGCCAAAGGGTATTCAATTCACCCCTCCACTTT. Its protein is CASSQRVFNSPLHF.

The V and J genes are TRBV30 and TRBJ2-2; D is undetermined. V lost 2 bases and J lost 7, with 11 bases in between. The length of the CDR3 is 13 residues. CDR1 is GTSNPN and CDR2 is SVGIG in the germline V gene (reference sequence). CDR3 residues: CAWSKYGSGELFF. In DNA, the CDR3 is TGTGCCTGGAGTAAATACGGTAGCGGGGAGCTGTTTTTT.

This clone was seen just once. The V call is TRBV18, the J call TRBJ2-7, with D possibly matching TRBD1 (6 bases). The CDR3 spans 14 residues. From germline, CDR1 is KGHSH and CDR2 LQKENI. Between the trimmed V and J ends, which lost 3 bases and 7 bases, there was a span of 16 bases. The CDR3 protein is CASSPGAIYQEQYF. In nucleotides, the CDR3 is TGTGCCAGCTCACCGGGGGCAATTTATCAAGAGCAGTACTTC. The full variable domain, completed using reference TRBV18 and TRBJ2-7, is NAGVMQNPRHLVRRRGQEARLRCSPMKGHSHVYWYRQLPEEGLKFMVYLQKENIIDESGMPKERFSAEFPKEGPSILRIQQVVRGDSAAYFCASSPGAIYQEQYFGPGTRLTVT.